The sequence of this TCR beta chain was determined in a study of vaccination and CD4 T cells after COVID-19. V was clipped by 4 bases and J by 4 bases; unmatched bases: 9. Germline assignment: CDR1 LNHDA and CDR2 SQIVND (reference sequence). This CDR3 contains 16 residues. Comments on this clonotype: What it binds is unknown.

Treatment noted: roughly ten-day PBMC culture with coronavirus spike peptide pools or control peptides (ViraFEST assay). An Oncomine TCR Beta short-read assay was used to sequence the DNA from cultured CD4+ T cells. TCRdb called the PCR reads again in MiXCR, with one record for every CDR3 protein. The sample holds about 13,000 distinct CDR3 sequences, around two fifths seen once. The gene calls are TRBV19 and TRBJ2-5, with TRBD1 matching 10 bases. The sample consisted of CD4+ T cells from blood, cultured in vitro. This clonotype was obtained from a human donor who had recovered from COVID-19. In DNA, the CDR3 is TGTGCCAGTAGTAGGGGGACAGGGGACAGTCGAGAGACCCAGTACTTC. This encodes CASSRGTGDSRETQYF.